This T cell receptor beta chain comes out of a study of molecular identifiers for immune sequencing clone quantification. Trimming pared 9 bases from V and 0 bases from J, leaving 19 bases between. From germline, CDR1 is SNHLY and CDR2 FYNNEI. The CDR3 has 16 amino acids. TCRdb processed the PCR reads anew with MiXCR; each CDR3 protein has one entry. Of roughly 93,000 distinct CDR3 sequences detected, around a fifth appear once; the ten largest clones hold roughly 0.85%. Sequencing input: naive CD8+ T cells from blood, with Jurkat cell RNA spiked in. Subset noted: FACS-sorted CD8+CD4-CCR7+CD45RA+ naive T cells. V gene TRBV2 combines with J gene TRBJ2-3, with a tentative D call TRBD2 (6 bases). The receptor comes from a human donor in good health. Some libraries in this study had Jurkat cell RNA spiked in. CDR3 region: CARTRGSGPSTDTQYF. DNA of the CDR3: TGTGCCAGAACGAGAGGCAGCGGGCCTAGCACAGATACGCAGTATTTT.